This T cell receptor beta chain derives from a study of shared clonotypes between healthy human individuals. The study's findings and limits: The four-donor shared clonotypes exceeded non-shared clonotypes in generation probability, with non-shared ones scoring lower. Having only a few donors restricted how much genetic and exposure-history diversity was captured.

CDR1 LNHNV and CDR2 YYDKDF come from the germline V gene (reference sequence). V dropped 5 bases and J dropped 5 bases, with 9 bases sitting between them. This CDR3 region has 12 residues. Regarding this clone: What it binds is not known.

Only CD45RO-negative cells positively selected for CCR7 counted as naive CD8 cells, so terminally differentiated effector memory CD45RA+ cells were excluded. Some clones are missing from TCRdb's copy, which holds only in-frame ones; the method was immunoSEQ multiplex PCR. The repertoire includes about 1.9 million clones, over 85% of them detected once, and under 2% sits in the top ten. The sample was naive CD8+ T cells from PBMCs. This chain links TRBV15 with TRBJ1-1; D remains unclear. The origin of this receptor is a man between 18 and 35 years old in good health. Some clones in this sample may be carry-over from other donors' samples. This chain's CDR3 is CATSLDGTEAFF. The DNA for the CDR3 is TGTGCCACCAGCCTAGATGGGACTGAAGCTTTCTTT.